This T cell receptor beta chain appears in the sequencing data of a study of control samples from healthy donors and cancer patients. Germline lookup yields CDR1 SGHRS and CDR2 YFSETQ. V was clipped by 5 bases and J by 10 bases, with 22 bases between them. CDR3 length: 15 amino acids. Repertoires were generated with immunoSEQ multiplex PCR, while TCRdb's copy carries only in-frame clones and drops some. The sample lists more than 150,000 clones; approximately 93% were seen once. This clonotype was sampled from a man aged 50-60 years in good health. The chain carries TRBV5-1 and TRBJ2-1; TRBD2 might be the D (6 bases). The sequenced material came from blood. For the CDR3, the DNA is TGCGCCAGCAGACCCGGGACTCCGGGACTCGGAGAGCAGTTCTTC. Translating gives CASRPGTPGLGEQFF.